These T cell receptor beta chains were read from a single sample in a study of cytomegalovirus exposure and HLA in healthy donors. Measured with immunoSEQ multiplex PCR; TCRdb has only the in-frame clones, and not every one. This sample carries around 160,000 clones, 88% of them seen once, and the ten largest clones take about 3%. Sequencing was carried out using PBMCs. These receptors came from a man aged 18 to 29 in good health and CMV-seronegative. Both conserved end residues are part of each CDR3. Each record gives: clone size, J gene, V gene, D gene, CDR3 DNA, CDR3 protein. D genes are given only for firm matches. Rows give clone size only sometimes, using once, few, many, or a class for an expanded clone.

clone size: -; J gene: TRBJ2-5; V gene: TRBV13; D gene: -; CDR3 DNA: TGTGCCAGCAGTCTGGGCCCGGGGAAAGAGACCCAGTACTTC; CDR3 protein: CASSLGPGKETQYF
clone size: -; J gene: TRBJ1-5; V gene: TRBV6-1; D gene: -; CDR3 DNA: TGTGCCAGCAGGGGGGGTTCGGGCAATCAGCCCCAGCATTTT; CDR3 protein: CASRGGSGNQPQHF
clone size: -; J gene: TRBJ1-1; V gene: TRBV6-5; D gene: -; CDR3 DNA: TGTGCCAGCAGAAATACAGGGTTGGGTTCCACTGAAGCTTTCTTT; CDR3 protein: CASRNTGLGSTEAFF
clone size: once; J gene: TRBJ1-2; V gene: TRBV21-1; D gene: -; CDR3 DNA: TGTGCCAGCAGCAAAAGGTACGGTTCCGACAGCACCACTAACTATGGCTACACCTTC; CDR3 protein: CASSKRYGSDSTTNYGYTF
clone size: few; J gene: TRBJ1-5; V gene: TRBV30; D gene: TRBD1; CDR3 DNA: TGTGCCTGGAGTACCGGGACAGGGGAACAGCCCCAGCATTTT; CDR3 protein: CAWSTGTGEQPQHF
clone size: -; J gene: TRBJ2-4; V gene: TRBV27; D gene: -; CDR3 DNA: TGTGCCAGCACAGGAAGACGGGGGGCGAAGGACATTCAGTACTTC; CDR3 protein: CASTGRRGAKDIQYF
clone size: -; J gene: TRBJ1-2; V gene: TRBV7-2; D gene: -; CDR3 DNA: TGTGCCAGCAGCTTAGCACTCGGGGGGCCAAACTATGGCTACACCTTC; CDR3 protein: CASSLALGGPNYGYTF
clone size: -; J gene: TRBJ2-2; V gene: TRBV28; D gene: TRBD1; CDR3 DNA: TGTGCCAGCAGTTTGGAGACAGGGGCCGGGGAGCTGTTTTTT; CDR3 protein: CASSLETGAGELFF
clone size: -; J gene: TRBJ1-3; V gene: TRBV25-1; D gene: TRBD1; CDR3 DNA: TGTGCCAGCAGTTTAACACAGGGGGCCTTTGGAAACACCATATATTTT; CDR3 protein: CASSLTQGAFGNTIYF
clone size: -; J gene: TRBJ2-1; V gene: TRBV30; D gene: TRBD2; CDR3 DNA: TGTGCCTGGAGTGTACGAGGTAGCGGGGGGGCTCGGGAGCAGTTCTTC; CDR3 protein: CAWSVRGSGGAREQFF
clone size: -; J gene: TRBJ2-7; V gene: TRBV4-3; D gene: -; CDR3 DNA: TGCGCCAGCAGCCAAGACCTTCTCTCCTACGAGCAGTACTTC; CDR3 protein: CASSQDLLSYEQYF
clone size: -; J gene: TRBJ2-7; V gene: TRBV5-4; D gene: TRBD1; CDR3 DNA: TGTGCCAGCAGCGGATGGACAGGGGGCCGCAACGAGCAGTACTTC; CDR3 protein: CASSGWTGGRNEQYF
clone size: few; J gene: TRBJ2-2; V gene: TRBV2; D gene: TRBD1; CDR3 DNA: TGTGCCAGCGGCGGGCAGGGGGCGAACACCGGGGAGCTGTTTTTT; CDR3 protein: CASGGQGANTGELFF
clone size: -; J gene: TRBJ1-4; V gene: TRBV27; D gene: -; CDR3 DNA: TGTGCCAGCAGTTCGGGAGGCGAAAAACTGTTTTTT; CDR3 protein: CASSSGGEKLFF
clone size: -; J gene: TRBJ1-2; V gene: TRBV6-1; D gene: TRBD1; CDR3 DNA: TGTGCCAGCAGCGCAAGGGACAGTGGGGGCTATGGCTACACCTTC; CDR3 protein: CASSARDSGGYGYTF
clone size: -; J gene: TRBJ2-5; V gene: TRBV5-6; D gene: TRBD1; CDR3 DNA: TGTGCCAGCAGCTTGTTGGGGCAGGGGGCTGAGACCCAGTACTTC; CDR3 protein: CASSLLGQGAETQYF
clone size: -; J gene: TRBJ2-7; V gene: TRBV13; D gene: -; CDR3 DNA: TGTGCCAGCAGCTTACAGGGGTCAACCTACGAGCAGTACTTC; CDR3 protein: CASSLQGSTYEQYF
clone size: -; J gene: TRBJ1-6; V gene: TRBV19; D gene: -; CDR3 DNA: TGTGCCAGTAGTATACGGGTGGGTGATAATTCACCCCTCCACTTT; CDR3 protein: CASSIRVGDNSPLHF
clone size: -; J gene: TRBJ1-2; V gene: TRBV11-2; D gene: TRBD1; CDR3 DNA: TGTGCCAGCAGCCCGGGACAGGGGAACTATGGCTACACCTTC; CDR3 protein: CASSPGQGNYGYTF
clone size: -; J gene: TRBJ1-2; V gene: TRBV27; D gene: TRBD1; CDR3 DNA: TGTGCCAGCAGATGGACAGGGGGCAACTATGGCTACACCTTC; CDR3 protein: CASRWTGGNYGYTF
clone size: -; J gene: TRBJ1-2; V gene: TRBV5-1; D gene: TRBD1; CDR3 DNA: TGCGCCAGCAGCTTGGACCCGGGACAGGGTAGAATTGGCTACACCTTC; CDR3 protein: CASSLDPGQGRIGYTF
clone size: -; J gene: TRBJ1-2; V gene: TRBV6-1; D gene: -; CDR3 DNA: TGTGCCAGCAGTGACCCAGGGTCTAATGGCTACACCTTC; CDR3 protein: CASSDPGSNGYTF
clone size: -; J gene: TRBJ2-7; V gene: TRBV10-1; D gene: -; CDR3 DNA: TGCGCCAGCAGTGAGTCAGGGCAGGGTGACGACGAGCAGTACTTC; CDR3 protein: CASSESGQGDDEQYF
clone size: -; J gene: TRBJ2-7; V gene: TRBV4-2; D gene: -; CDR3 DNA: TGTGCCAGCAGCCAAGGACAGGATTTCTACGAGCAGTACTTC; CDR3 protein: CASSQGQDFYEQYF
clone size: few; J gene: TRBJ2-2; V gene: TRBV10-1; D gene: -; CDR3 DNA: TGCGCCAGCAGTCGTGTACAGGGTTACACCGGGGAGCTGTTTTTT; CDR3 protein: CASSRVQGYTGELFF
clone size: -; J gene: TRBJ2-1; V gene: TRBV4-3; D gene: -; CDR3 DNA: TGCGCCAGCAGCCAAGTCCCGGGATATGAGCAGTTCTTC; CDR3 protein: CASSQVPGYEQFF
clone size: -; J gene: TRBJ2-1; V gene: TRBV11-2; D gene: -; CDR3 DNA: TGTGCCAGCAGCTCGAGGACAGCCGGTGGGGACAATGAGCAGTTCTTC; CDR3 protein: CASSSRTAGGDNEQFF
clone size: -; J gene: TRBJ1-4; V gene: TRBV7-9; D gene: -; CDR3 DNA: TGTGCCAGCAGCTTAGCAGGGGCCAGCTGGGAAAAACTGTTTTTT; CDR3 protein: CASSLAGASWEKLFF
clone size: -; J gene: TRBJ2-7; V gene: TRBV7-9; D gene: TRBD2; CDR3 DNA: TGTGCCAGCAGCCCCTCGGGAGGGACGGTGGCCTACGAGCAGTACTTC; CDR3 protein: CASSPSGGTVAYEQYF
clone size: -; J gene: TRBJ1-5; V gene: TRBV6-5; D gene: -; CDR3 DNA: TGTGCCAGCAGTTACACAGGCGGGGAGGATCAGCCCCAGCATTTT; CDR3 protein: CASSYTGGEDQPQHF
clone size: -; J gene: TRBJ2-7; V gene: TRBV28; D gene: -; CDR3 DNA: TGTGCCAGCAGGGGTGGACTCTACGAGCAGTACTTC; CDR3 protein: CASRGGLYEQYF
clone size: -; J gene: TRBJ2-1; V gene: TRBV5-4; D gene: TRBD2; CDR3 DNA: TGTGCCAGCAGCTTGGGGGCTAGCGGGTACTCCTACAATGAGCAGTTCTTC; CDR3 protein: CASSLGASGYSYNEQFF
clone size: -; J gene: TRBJ1-3; V gene: TRBV25-1; D gene: -; CDR3 DNA: TGTGCCAGCAGTCCCCAAGGGGGGGCTGGAAACACCATATATTTT; CDR3 protein: CASSPQGGAGNTIYF
clone size: -; J gene: TRBJ2-3; V gene: TRBV11-2; D gene: -; CDR3 DNA: TGTGCCAGCAGCCAGGGAACAGATACGCAGTATTTT; CDR3 protein: CASSQGTDTQYF
clone size: -; J gene: TRBJ1-4; V gene: TRBV7-9; D gene: TRBD1; CDR3 DNA: TGTGCCAGCAGCCTGACAGGGGGTGCTAATGAAAAACTGTTTTTT; CDR3 protein: CASSLTGGANEKLFF
clone size: once; J gene: TRBJ1-6; V gene: TRBV28; D gene: -; CDR3 DNA: TGTGCCAGCAGTCCCAGGGTTACCGGTTCACCCCTCCACTTT; CDR3 protein: CASSPRVTGSPLHF
clone size: -; J gene: TRBJ2-7; V gene: TRBV4-2; D gene: -; CDR3 DNA: TGTGCCAGCAGCCAAGAGGCCGCCTCCTACGAGCAGTACTTC; CDR3 protein: CASSQEAASYEQYF
clone size: once; J gene: TRBJ2-1; V gene: TRBV19; D gene: TRBD2; CDR3 DNA: TGTGCCAGTAGTGAGTCTAGCGGGGTTTCCCAAGAGCAGTTCTTC; CDR3 protein: CASSESSGVSQEQFF
clone size: -; J gene: TRBJ2-1; V gene: TRBV5-1; D gene: TRBD1; CDR3 DNA: TGCGCCAGCAGCCCGGGACAGGGAGGTGAGCAGTTCTTC; CDR3 protein: CASSPGQGGEQFF
clone size: -; J gene: TRBJ2-7; V gene: TRBV18; D gene: -; CDR3 DNA: TGTGCCAGCTCACCACCGGCAGGGGCCTACGAGCAGTACTTC; CDR3 protein: CASSPPAGAYEQYF